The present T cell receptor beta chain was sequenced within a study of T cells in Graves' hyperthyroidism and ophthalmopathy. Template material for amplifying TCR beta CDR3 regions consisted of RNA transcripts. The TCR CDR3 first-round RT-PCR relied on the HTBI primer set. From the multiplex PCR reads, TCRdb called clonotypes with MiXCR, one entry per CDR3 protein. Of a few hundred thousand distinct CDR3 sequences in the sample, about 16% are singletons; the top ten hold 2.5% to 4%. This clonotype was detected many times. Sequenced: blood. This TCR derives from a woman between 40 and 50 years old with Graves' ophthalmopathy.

The CDR3 region is CAWRQTGRTEAFF. The CDR3, as DNA: TGTGCCTGGCGCCAGACAGGGCGGACTGAAGCTTTCTTT. This rearrangement joins TRBV30 to TRBJ1-1; 7 bases are shared with TRBD1. CDR1 GTSNPN and CDR2 SVGIG come from the germline V gene (reference sequence). The CDR3 runs 13 residues. The V segment lost 5 bases and the J segment 5 bases; nucleotides outside the gene matches: 8.